Below are 9 T cell receptor beta chains sequenced from a single sample in a study of cytomegalovirus exposure and HLA in healthy donors. PCR used 60 Vbeta primers and 13 Jbeta primers. Method: immunoSEQ multiplex PCR; TCRdb's copy keeps in-frame clones and lacks some. The repertoire holds over 200,000 clones, with 70% to 90% as singletons. Sequenced material: PBMCs. Receptors were obtained from a human donor in good health.

Comments on this clone: At one end the junction does not follow the germline gene, possibly because of a read error. The chain is built from TRBV7-8 and TRBJ2-5; 11 bases are a match to TRBD2. The CDR3 is 15 amino acids. From germline, CDR1 is SGHVS and CDR2 FQNEAQ. CDR3 residues: CASSVAGGGRETQYF. The CDR3, as DNA: TGTGCCAGCAGCGTAGCGGGAGGGGGACGAGAGACCCAGTACTTC.

The chain has TRBV4-3 and TRBJ2-3, with 7 bases matching TRBD1. Germline CDR1 LGHNA, CDR2 YSLEER. J lost 2 bases, V lost 0 bases, and 11 bases had no gene match. CDR3 length: 18 amino acids. Here the CDR3 DNA reads TGCGCCAGCAGCCAAGATCTTACAGGGGCCCCCAACACAGATACGCAGTATTTT. Protein sequence: CASSQDLTGAPNTDTQYF.

CDR3 DNA sequence: TGTGCCAGCAGTGAATACGGACTAGCGGGAGTTACCGGGGAGCTGTTTTTT. Protein sequence: CASSEYGLAGVTGELFF. The chain links TRBV25-1 to TRBJ2-2, with TRBD2 matching over 13 bases. V lost 0 bases to trimming and J lost 5 bases; unmatched junction nucleotides: 3. The CDR3 runs 17 residues. CDR1 MGHDK and CDR2 SYGVNS come from the germline V gene.

This sequence joins TRBV19 and TRBJ2-1; 7 bases agree with TRBD2. The V gene end was trimmed by 6 bases and the J gene end by 12 bases; junction bases not matched to a gene: 11. The CDR3 runs to 13 residues. Germline loops: CDR1 LNHDA, CDR2 SQIVND (reference sequence). This chain's CDR3 is CASSPSRDYMQFF. The CDR3 nucleotides are TGTGCCAGTAGCCCATCCCGGGACTATATGCAGTTCTTC.

The chain employs TRBV5-1 and TRBJ1-4, with 7 bases lining up with TRBD1. With V trimmed by 4 bases and J by 8 bases, 14 bases remained unmatched. There are 16 residues in the CDR3. Germline CDR1 SGHRS, CDR2 YFSETQ. The CDR3 protein is CASSVDRADFKEKLFF. The CDR3 DNA reads as TGCGCCAGCAGCGTAGACAGGGCCGACTTTAAAGAAAAACTGTTTTTT.

This clone was counted a single time. The genes are TRBV28 and TRBJ1-1; 9 bases match TRBD1. Germline trimming cut 2 bases from V and 0 bases from J; bases unmatched to any gene: 4. The length of the CDR3 is 16 residues. Looked up from germline, CDR1 is MDHEN and CDR2 is SYDVKM. CDR3 region: CASSLTTGGVNTEAFF. The CDR3 region has the DNA TGTGCCAGCAGTTTAACGACAGGGGGGGTGAACACTGAAGCTTTCTTT.

The chain combines TRBV2 with TRBJ2-1; 7 positions agree with TRBD2. Germline lookup yields CDR1 SNHLY and CDR2 FYNNEI. This CDR3 contains 15 residues. V lost 9 bases and J lost 4; bases outside the gene matches: 12. In DNA, the CDR3 is TGTGCCAGTGCCAGGGAGGGAGGGCTATACAATGAGCAGTTCTTC. Translating it yields CASAREGGLYNEQFF.

The chain is built from TRBV19 and TRBJ1-1; D may be TRBD1 (5 bases). Germline CDR1 LNHDA, CDR2 SQIVND (reference sequence). V lost 7 bases, J lost 1 base, and 16 bases lay in between. The CDR3 spans 15 residues. The CDR3 bases are TGTGCCAGTACCCTTCAAGGGAGGGGGAACACTGAAGCTTTCTTT. Translating it yields CASTLQGRGNTEAFF.

This clone came up a few times. The chain links TRBV6-1 to TRBJ2-3; 7 nucleotides line up with TRBD2. In germline, CDR1 is MNHNS, CDR2 SASEGT. Trimming took 8 bases from V and 4 from J; bases not matched to a gene: 12. This CDR3 region has 15 residues. DNA of the CDR3: TGTGCCAGCGGCGGGCCTAGCGGTCGACCAGATACGCAGTATTTT. It codes for CASGGPSGRPDTQYF.